Here is one T cell receptor beta chain with its context. The antigen is undetermined. Germline values: CDR1 SGHKS, CDR2 YYEKEE (reference sequence). V was trimmed by 4 bases and J by 3 bases, leaving 8 bases between them. CDR3 size: 12 residues. The data originate from a study of T cell responses to AZD1222 COVID-19 vaccine. Overall study findings and caveats: Donors were mostly white British, more females; clonal diversity possibly underestimated. An increase in Spike-specific TCR breadth and depth was observed after two AZD1222 doses.

The data were produced by immunoSEQ multiplex PCR, yet TCRdb's version contains in-frame clones alone and is incomplete. In the table there are some 130,000 clones, about 88% of which are singletons. Source: peripheral blood, taken on day 0 of MenACWY control vaccination. The chain recombines TRBV5-5 with TRBJ2-7; D not certain. The TCR sequence derives from an adult in good health. The CDR3 reads CASSDRHYEQYF. CDR3 DNA: TGTGCCAGCAGCGACCGACACTACGAGCAGTACTTC.